Listed here are 4 T cell receptor beta chains from one sample, sequenced in a study of PD-L1 blockade in urothelial cancer. Sequenced by immunoSEQ multiplex PCR; TCRdb stores in-frame clones only, minus some. The data show about 43,000 clones, 80% seen once. Time point described: pretreatment peripheral blood. This specimen was PBMCs, taken around atezolizumab (anti-PD-L1) treatment. Receptor source: a man in his 60s with urothelial cancer.

V gene TRBV9 combines with J gene TRBJ1-1; 8 bases align to TRBD1. Germline trimming cut 3 bases from V and 6 bases from J; bases unmatched to any gene: 4. This CDR3 comprises 13 residues. Germline V lookup: CDR1 SGDLS, CDR2 YYNGEE. CDR3 DNA sequence: TGTGCCAGCAGCGCCACAGGGGGACCTGAAGCTTTCTTT. This gives the protein CASSATGGPEAFF.

This clone was seen once. V is TRBV28 and J is TRBJ1-1; D not resolved. The V gene's germline CDR1 is MDHEN and CDR2 SYDVKM. The CDR3 is made up of 14 amino acids. V lost 7 bases and J 2 bases, leaving 14 bases between the germline ends. The CDR3 nucleotides read TGTGCCAGCATCCCTGGCGGGGAAAACACTGAAGCTTTCTTT. It yields the protein CASIPGGENTEAFF.

This clone was counted once. The V gene is TRBV11-2, the J gene TRBJ1-4, with 7 nucleotides matching TRBD1. Germline V gene data show CDR1 as SGHAT and CDR2 as FQNNGV. The junction had 8 bases not matched to a gene; V was cut back by 5 bases and J by 8 bases. CDR3 length: 14 amino acids. The DNA for the CDR3 is TGTGCCAGCAGCACCGACAGGGCAAGGGAAAAACTGTTTTTT. It translates to CASSTDRAREKLFF.

This rearrangement joins TRBV15 to TRBJ1-5; tentatively, D is TRBD1 (6 bases). The CDR3 loop spans 14 amino acids. V lost 3 bases and J 9 bases, leaving 15 bases between the germline ends. Germline V gene sequence: CDR1 LNHNV, CDR2 YYDKDF (reference sequence). For the CDR3, the DNA is TGTGCCACCAGCAGCAGGGGCCACCGATGGCCCCAGCATTTT. Translated: CATSSRGHRWPQHF.